This T cell receptor (beta chain) was sequenced for a study of regulatory T cells in long-lasting Graves disease. Time point: newly diagnosed GD, antithyroid drugs for less than 3 months. From PBMCs, RNA was extracted and then used to make the TCR library. Each of the patients was recruited from an endocrinology department situated in Xi'an, China. Construction of the TCR beta libraries employed iRepertoire HTBI primers in conjunction with Arm-PCR of CDR3 regions. Authors' methods: Spanning all samples, the identified segments comprised around 62 TRBV and around 13 TRBJ. TCRdb re-analysed the multiplex PCR reads in MiXCR, keeping a single row per CDR3 protein. TCRdb's processing, not the authors' own work, is the source of the V and J calls. The table lists about 400,000 distinct CDR3 sequences, about 15% of them singletons. The germline V gene encodes CDR1 SGHAT and CDR2 FQNNGV. J lost 1 base, V lost 4 bases, and 10 bases had no gene match. This CDR3 is 18 amino acids long.

The same data also went into a second study, on T cells in Graves' hyperthyroidism and ophthalmopathy.

The material sequenced was peripheral blood mononuclear cells (PBMCs), taken at new diagnosis, from a patient treated with antithyroid drugs. The sequence was obtained from a middle-aged woman with Graves disease. The V gene is TRBV11-2, the J gene TRBJ2-2; 9 positions agree with TRBD2. The CDR3 protein is CASSYSIAGVVNTGELFF. The CDR3 coding sequence is TGTGCCAGCAGCTACAGCATAGCGGGAGTGGTGAACACCGGGGAGCTGTTTTTT.